This TCR beta chain was sequenced for a study of blood T cell repertoires in COVID-19. On the study more broadly: From the United States, Italy and Spain came samples of acute and convalescent COVID-19. In each case, the material was cDNA or gDNA derived from T cells, B-cell-depleted T cells, or PBMCs.

Source study methods: The assay estimated nucleated cells by amplifying reference gene primers. Sequencing used immunoSEQ multiplex PCR; TCRdb keeps in-frame clones, though not all of them. D and trimming come from the DNA, and the V and J calls and clone size come from that table. The sample carries 200,000 to 300,000 clones, around 86% recorded once. The CDR3 length is 18 residues. V lost 2 bases, J lost 0 bases, and 7 bases stayed unmatched. Germline assignment: CDR1 SGHVS and CDR2 FQNEAQ. The genes are TRBV7-8 and TRBJ2-3; TRBD2 aligns across 11 bases. This TCR was recovered from a woman between 55 and 75 years old with active or convalescent COVID-19. The specimen sequenced was peripheral blood. CDR3 region: CASSLSASGGSSTDTQYF. CDR3 sequence (DNA): TGTGCCAGCAGCTTATCGGCTAGCGGGGGGTCTAGCACAGATACGCAGTATTTT.